The present entry profiles one T cell receptor (beta chain) with its context. Its antigen remains unknown. This specimen belongs to a study of cytomegalovirus exposure and HLA in healthy donors. Study outcomes and limitations: HLA alleles were associated with some 16,000 TCR beta sequences in a later analysis at 0.05 false discovery rate. Most sequenced TCRs were rare (though some public TCRs occurred in many donors). The study listed roughly 160 cytomegalovirus-associated TCR beta chains. Confirmation was obtained in vitro that three CMV-associated chains are specific for CMV antigens.

V was cut by 3 bases and J by 3 bases, with 12 bases left in between. CDR1 and CDR2 (germline): SGHNT, YYREEE (reference sequence). The CDR3 runs 14 residues. The PCR had 60 Vbeta and 13 Jbeta primers. TCRdb's table, derived via immunoSEQ multiplex PCR, lists solely in-frame clones and lacks some. The sample records around 190,000 clones, approximately 80% being singletons. The rearrangement uses TRBV5-4 and TRBJ2-5; maybe TRBD2 (6 bases). The sequence was obtained from a woman aged 50 to 65 in good health and CMV-seronegative. Sequencing input: PBMCs. The DNA for the CDR3 is TGTGCCAGCAGCTCCCCTAGCGCTGAAGAGACCCAGTACTTC. Translated: CASSSPSAEETQYF.